A selection of T cell receptor beta chains follows, all from one sample in a study of T cells in Graves' hyperthyroidism and ophthalmopathy. TCRdb reanalysed the multiplex PCR reads using MiXCR and keeps one entry per CDR3 protein. This table holds under 450,000 distinct CDR3 sequences, about a sixth found once. Sequencing used blood. All receptors come from a woman aged 25 to 39 with Graves' hyperthyroidism that later progressed to Graves' ophthalmopathy. Both conserved end residues are part of each CDR3. D genes are given only for firm matches. Only part of the rows carry a size: once, few, many, or a class if the clone is expanded.

d_gene: NA; abundance: many; j_gene: TRBJ1-5; v_gene: TRBV7-9; CDR3nt: TGTGCCAGCAGCCTCGGGGGAGGGGATCAGCCCCAGCATTTT; CDR3aa: CASSLGGGDQPQHF
d_gene: TRBD2; abundance: many; j_gene: TRBJ2-7; v_gene: TRBV12-3/TRBV12-4; CDR3nt: TGTGCCAGCAGTTTCACTAGCGGGACCTACGAGCAGTACTTC; CDR3aa: CASSFTSGTYEQYF
d_gene: NA; abundance: many; j_gene: TRBJ2-7; v_gene: TRBV20-1; CDR3nt: TGCAGTGCTAGCCCGGGTTGGAGCTCCTACGAGCAGTACTTC; CDR3aa: CSASPGWSSYEQYF
d_gene: NA; abundance: NA; j_gene: TRBJ1-1; v_gene: TRBV6-5; CDR3nt: TGTGCCAGCAGTTTCAACAGGGAAAGAGGAGCTGAAGCTTTCTTT; CDR3aa: CASSFNRERGAEAFF
d_gene: TRBD1; abundance: many; j_gene: TRBJ1-2; v_gene: TRBV15; CDR3nt: TGTGCCACCAGCAGAGGGGCAGGGGGGAACTATGGCTACACCTTC; CDR3aa: CATSRGAGGNYGYTF
d_gene: TRBD2; abundance: many; j_gene: TRBJ2-1; v_gene: TRBV19; CDR3nt: TGTGCCAGTAGTCCCGATCGAGCGGGAGCTCGGTACAATGAGCAGTTCTTC; CDR3aa: CASSPDRAGARYNEQFF
d_gene: NA; abundance: many; j_gene: TRBJ1-1; v_gene: TRBV9; CDR3nt: TGTGCCAGCAACGTAGGATCGGGCAGAATGAACACTGAAGCTTTCTTT; CDR3aa: CASNVGSGRMNTEAFF
d_gene: NA; abundance: NA; j_gene: TRBJ2-1; v_gene: TRBV19; CDR3nt: TGTGCCAGTAGTGCAGCTTCCTTCTACTCCTACAATGAGCAGTTCTTC; CDR3aa: CASSAASFYSYNEQFF
d_gene: TRBD1; abundance: NA; j_gene: TRBJ2-7; v_gene: TRBV25-1; CDR3nt: TGTGCCAGCAGTGAATGGGATGGGACAGGGGTTTACGAGCAGTACTTC; CDR3aa: CASSEWDGTGVYEQYF
d_gene: NA; abundance: NA; j_gene: TRBJ2-3; v_gene: TRBV4-1; CDR3nt: TGCGCCAGCAGCCATATGGGACTCAACACAGATACGCAGTATTTT; CDR3aa: CASSHMGLNTDTQYF
d_gene: TRBD2; abundance: NA; j_gene: TRBJ2-2; v_gene: TRBV4-1; CDR3nt: TGCGCCAGCAGCCAAGGAAGCGGGAGGGCCGCGAACACCGGGGAGCTGTTTTTT; CDR3aa: CASSQGSGRAANTGELFF
d_gene: TRBD2; abundance: once; j_gene: TRBJ2-1; v_gene: TRBV4-2; CDR3nt: TGTGCCAGCAGCCAAGAGGCGGGGGGGGCCAATGAGCAGTTCTTC; CDR3aa: CASSQEAGGANEQFF
d_gene: NA; abundance: many; j_gene: TRBJ1-5; v_gene: TRBV28; CDR3nt: TGTGCCAGCAGTTTAGGAGGGGAAAATCAGCCCCAGCATTTT; CDR3aa: CASSLGGENQPQHF
d_gene: NA; abundance: many; j_gene: TRBJ2-1; v_gene: TRBV7-9; CDR3nt: TGTGCCAGCAGCTTTACGAGGGAGCAGTTCTTC; CDR3aa: CASSFTREQFF
d_gene: NA; abundance: many; j_gene: TRBJ1-2; v_gene: TRBV2; CDR3nt: TGTGCCAGCACCAGCGGGCGTTCCGCCTATGGCTACACCTTC; CDR3aa: CASTSGRSAYGYTF
d_gene: NA; abundance: few; j_gene: TRBJ1-1; v_gene: TRBV28; CDR3nt: TGTGCCAGCAGTTGGGTAGGAAGTTCTAGTTACACTGAAGCTTTCTTT; CDR3aa: CASSWVGSSSYTEAFF
d_gene: TRBD2; abundance: many; j_gene: TRBJ2-1; v_gene: TRBV2; CDR3nt: TGTGCCAGCAGTGAATCAGCGGGGGATTCCTACAATGAGCAGTTCTTC; CDR3aa: CASSESAGDSYNEQFF
d_gene: NA; abundance: NA; j_gene: TRBJ1-1; v_gene: TRBV2; CDR3nt: TGTGCCAGCAGTCGTTCGGGACGGATGAACACTGAAGCTTTCTTT; CDR3aa: CASSRSGRMNTEAFF
d_gene: NA; abundance: NA; j_gene: TRBJ2-3; v_gene: TRBV6-1; CDR3nt: TGTGCCAGCAGGCGACCTAGCACAGATACGCAGTATTTT; CDR3aa: CASRRPSTDTQYF
d_gene: TRBD1; abundance: many; j_gene: TRBJ1-1; v_gene: TRBV5-1; CDR3nt: TGCGCCAGCAGCTTGGTGCAGGGGGTGAACACTGAAGCTTTCTTT; CDR3aa: CASSLVQGVNTEAFF
d_gene: TRBD1; abundance: many; j_gene: TRBJ1-5; v_gene: TRBV28; CDR3nt: TGTGCCAGCAGTCCCAGGGGGGCAGCTAATCAGCCCCAGCATTTT; CDR3aa: CASSPRGAANQPQHF
d_gene: TRBD2; abundance: many; j_gene: TRBJ2-1; v_gene: TRBV7-9; CDR3nt: TGTGCCAGCAGCCCGACTAGCGGAGGGGGGGGCTCCTACAATGAGCAGTTCTTC; CDR3aa: CASSPTSGGGGSYNEQFF
d_gene: NA; abundance: NA; j_gene: TRBJ1-2; v_gene: TRBV3-1; CDR3nt: TGTGCCAGCAGCCAAGCCCTAGACTGGACAGACGTGCAATATGGCTACACCTTC; CDR3aa: CASSQALDWTDVQYGYTF
d_gene: NA; abundance: many; j_gene: TRBJ2-3; v_gene: TRBV20-1; CDR3nt: TGCAGTGCTAGACCCCTATCTGGAGGAAGTGCAGATACGCAGTATTTT; CDR3aa: CSARPLSGGSADTQYF
d_gene: TRBD1; abundance: many; j_gene: TRBJ2-7; v_gene: TRBV27; CDR3nt: TGTGCCAGCAGTCGCGCGGGACAGGGTTCGTACGAGCAGTACTTC; CDR3aa: CASSRAGQGSYEQYF
d_gene: NA; abundance: NA; j_gene: TRBJ2-3; v_gene: TRBV6-1; CDR3nt: TGTGCCAGCAGTTATGGCAGGCCCACAGATACGCAGTATTTT; CDR3aa: CASSYGRPTDTQYF
d_gene: NA; abundance: NA; j_gene: TRBJ2-1; v_gene: TRBV19; CDR3nt: TGTGCCAGTAGTCTGGGGTCAAATGAGCAGTTCTTC; CDR3aa: CASSLGSNEQFF
d_gene: TRBD1; abundance: many; j_gene: TRBJ2-1; v_gene: TRBV7-9; CDR3nt: TGTGCCAGCAGCCCCCGACAGGGCGAATCGCTCAATGAGCAGTTCTTC; CDR3aa: CASSPRQGESLNEQFF
d_gene: NA; abundance: few; j_gene: TRBJ1-2; v_gene: TRBV29-1; CDR3nt: TGCAGCGTTGAAGGAGGGGCCGGGGGGTATGGCTACACCTTC; CDR3aa: CSVEGGAGGYGYTF
d_gene: TRBD2; abundance: few; j_gene: TRBJ2-7; v_gene: TRBV5-1; CDR3nt: TGCGCCAGCAGCTTGTTTAGCGGGGGGAAACCTCACCTTACGAAGCAGTACTTC; CDR3aa: CASSLFSGGKPHLTKQYF
d_gene: TRBD2; abundance: NA; j_gene: TRBJ2-7; v_gene: TRBV4-1; CDR3nt: TGCGCCAGCAGCCAATCGGCGGTAGCGGGAGGGCCCCGAGGCGAGCAGTACTTC; CDR3aa: CASSQSAVAGGPRGEQYF
d_gene: NA; abundance: many; j_gene: TRBJ2-7; v_gene: TRBV7-9; CDR3nt: TGTGCCAGCAGTTCAAGAAACGGAGACGAGCAGTACTTC; CDR3aa: CASSSRNGDEQYF
d_gene: TRBD1; abundance: many; j_gene: TRBJ1-1; v_gene: TRBV5-1; CDR3nt: TGCGCCAGCAGCGTTGACAGGGCTACAAGTGAAGCTTTCTTT; CDR3aa: CASSVDRATSEAFF
d_gene: NA; abundance: many; j_gene: TRBJ1-6; v_gene: TRBV11-2; CDR3nt: TGTGCCAGCGCCTCGACCCCCGTGGATTCACCCCTCCACTTT; CDR3aa: CASASTPVDSPLHF
d_gene: TRBD1; abundance: few; j_gene: TRBJ1-1; v_gene: TRBV19; CDR3nt: TGTGCCAGTAGTACACAGGGGGCATACACTGAAGCTTTCTTT; CDR3aa: CASSTQGAYTEAFF
d_gene: TRBD1; abundance: NA; j_gene: TRBJ2-6; v_gene: TRBV20-1; CDR3nt: TGCAGTGCTCCAGGACAGGGGGCTAACTCTGGGGCCAACGTCCTGACTTTC; CDR3aa: CSAPGQGANSGANVLTF
d_gene: NA; abundance: few; j_gene: TRBJ1-4; v_gene: TRBV20-1; CDR3nt: TGCAGTGCTAGAGATCGAGGGGCGGGAAATGAAAAACTGTTTTTT; CDR3aa: CSARDRGAGNEKLFF
d_gene: NA; abundance: many; j_gene: TRBJ2-7; v_gene: TRBV3-1; CDR3nt: TGTGCCAGCAGCCAAGATGTGACAGGAGCTTCCTACGAGCAGTACTTC; CDR3aa: CASSQDVTGASYEQYF
d_gene: TRBD1; abundance: NA; j_gene: TRBJ2-1; v_gene: TRBV28; CDR3nt: TGTGCCAGCAGTCACTACAGGGGCTACAATGAGCAGTTCTTC; CDR3aa: CASSHYRGYNEQFF
d_gene: TRBD2; abundance: many; j_gene: TRBJ2-7; v_gene: TRBV30; CDR3nt: TGTGCGAACGGGGGGACCTACGAGCAGTACTTC; CDR3aa: CANGGTYEQYF
d_gene: NA; abundance: many; j_gene: TRBJ2-7; v_gene: TRBV7-9; CDR3nt: TGTGCCAGCAGCCCTTCGACGGGGTACGAGCAGTACTTC; CDR3aa: CASSPSTGYEQYF
d_gene: TRBD1; abundance: NA; j_gene: TRBJ2-3; v_gene: TRBV29-1; CDR3nt: TGCAGCGTTGTCTCTAGCAGGGGGAGCACAGATACGCAGTATTTT; CDR3aa: CSVVSSRGSTDTQYF
d_gene: NA; abundance: many; j_gene: TRBJ1-1; v_gene: TRBV12-3/TRBV12-4; CDR3nt: TGTGCCAGCAGAGACACCTCATACACTGAAGCTTTCTTT; CDR3aa: CASRDTSYTEAFF
d_gene: NA; abundance: many; j_gene: TRBJ2-1; v_gene: TRBV28; CDR3nt: TGTGCCAGCAGTAGACAGTCCTACAATGAGCAGTTCTTC; CDR3aa: CASSRQSYNEQFF
d_gene: TRBD2; abundance: many; j_gene: TRBJ2-3; v_gene: TRBV10-3; CDR3nt: TGTGCCATCAGTGAGTGGACTAGCGGGGGGACCACAGATACGCAGTATTTT; CDR3aa: CAISEWTSGGTTDTQYF
d_gene: TRBD2; abundance: few; j_gene: TRBJ2-1; v_gene: TRBV7-8; CDR3nt: TGTGCCAGCAGCCCGAAACCGGGACTAGCGGACAATGAGCAGTTCTTC; CDR3aa: CASSPKPGLADNEQFF
d_gene: TRBD1; abundance: few; j_gene: TRBJ2-3; v_gene: TRBV7-9; CDR3nt: TGTGCCAGCAGCTCACCGACAGGGCCTCACACAGATACGCAGTATTTT; CDR3aa: CASSSPTGPHTDTQYF
d_gene: TRBD2; abundance: many; j_gene: TRBJ2-3; v_gene: TRBV12-3/TRBV12-4; CDR3nt: TGTGCCAGCAGTCGTCTAGCGGGACTCCCTCCGGATACGCAGTATTTT; CDR3aa: CASSRLAGLPPDTQYF
d_gene: NA; abundance: NA; j_gene: TRBJ1-5; v_gene: TRBV12-3/TRBV12-4; CDR3nt: TGTGCCAGCAGTTTTGGGGGGGGAATTGATCAGCCCCAGCATTTT; CDR3aa: CASSFGGGIDQPQHF
d_gene: NA; abundance: NA; j_gene: TRBJ1-1; v_gene: TRBV5-1; CDR3nt: TGCGCCAGCAGCCCCGGGCCCGGTGATAACACTGAAGCTTTCTTT; CDR3aa: CASSPGPGDNTEAFF
d_gene: NA; abundance: NA; j_gene: TRBJ1-1; v_gene: TRBV20-1; CDR3nt: TGCAGTGCTAGAGTACCAAGGAACACTGAAGCTTTCTTT; CDR3aa: CSARVPRNTEAFF
d_gene: NA; abundance: NA; j_gene: TRBJ2-1; v_gene: TRBV14; CDR3nt: TGTGCCAGCAGCCAAGGCCAGAATGAGCAGTTCTTC; CDR3aa: CASSQGQNEQFF
d_gene: TRBD1; abundance: many; j_gene: TRBJ1-4; v_gene: TRBV5-6; CDR3nt: TGTGCCAGCAGCTTGGGGGACAGGGGGCAACTGTTTTTT; CDR3aa: CASSLGDRGQLFF
d_gene: NA; abundance: NA; j_gene: TRBJ2-3; v_gene: TRBV20-1; CDR3nt: TGCAGTGCTAGCCCGATCGGGGTCACAGATACGCAGTATTTT; CDR3aa: CSASPIGVTDTQYF
d_gene: NA; abundance: NA; j_gene: TRBJ2-5; v_gene: TRBV10-3; CDR3nt: TGTGCCATCAGGGACGAGCGGGTTCAAGAGACCCAGTACTTC; CDR3aa: CAIRDERVQETQYF
d_gene: NA; abundance: many; j_gene: TRBJ2-1; v_gene: TRBV7-8; CDR3nt: TGTGCCAGCAGCTCGCAATGGGGGCTCCCCGCTTTAGGGGACAATGAGCAGTTCTTC; CDR3aa: CASSSQWGLPALGDNEQFF
d_gene: NA; abundance: NA; j_gene: TRBJ2-1; v_gene: TRBV25-1; CDR3nt: TGTGCCAGCACGCAGGGGGCTGGAGCGGGGGGCCGGAGGTTCTTC; CDR3aa: CASTQGAGAGGRRFF
d_gene: NA; abundance: NA; j_gene: TRBJ1-1; v_gene: TRBV19; CDR3nt: TGTGCCAGTAGTACCCAACACGGTACTGAAGCTTTCTTT; CDR3aa: CASSTQHGTEAFF
d_gene: NA; abundance: few; j_gene: TRBJ2-7; v_gene: TRBV19; CDR3nt: TGTGCCAGTAGTCTCTCCCCGGGGCCGGCCTACGAGCAGTACTTC; CDR3aa: CASSLSPGPAYEQYF
d_gene: TRBD1; abundance: NA; j_gene: TRBJ1-2; v_gene: TRBV28; CDR3nt: TGTGCCAGCAGTTTATTAGGCGGACAGGGGGAGAACTATGGCTACACCTTC; CDR3aa: CASSLLGGQGENYGYTF